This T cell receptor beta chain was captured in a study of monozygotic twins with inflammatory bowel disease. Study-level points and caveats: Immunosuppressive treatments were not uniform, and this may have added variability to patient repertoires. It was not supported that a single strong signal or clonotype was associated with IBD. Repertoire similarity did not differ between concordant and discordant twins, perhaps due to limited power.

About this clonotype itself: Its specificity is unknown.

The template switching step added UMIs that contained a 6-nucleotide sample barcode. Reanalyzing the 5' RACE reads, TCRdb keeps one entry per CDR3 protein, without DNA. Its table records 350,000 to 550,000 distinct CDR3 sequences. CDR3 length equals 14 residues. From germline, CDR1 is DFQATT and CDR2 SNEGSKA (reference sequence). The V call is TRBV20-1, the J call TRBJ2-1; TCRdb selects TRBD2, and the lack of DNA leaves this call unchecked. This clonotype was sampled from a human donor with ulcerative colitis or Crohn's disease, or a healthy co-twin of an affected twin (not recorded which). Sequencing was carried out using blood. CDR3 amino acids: CSAPRLAAYNEQFF.